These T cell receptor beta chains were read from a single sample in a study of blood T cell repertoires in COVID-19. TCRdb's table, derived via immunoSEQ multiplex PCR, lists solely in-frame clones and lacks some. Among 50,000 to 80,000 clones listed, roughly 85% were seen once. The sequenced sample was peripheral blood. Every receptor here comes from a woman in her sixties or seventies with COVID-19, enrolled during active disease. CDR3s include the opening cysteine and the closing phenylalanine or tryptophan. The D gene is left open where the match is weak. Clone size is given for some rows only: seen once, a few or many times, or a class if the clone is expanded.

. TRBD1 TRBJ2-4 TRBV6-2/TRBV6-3 CASSYGTGRLKNIQYF TGTGCCAGCAGTTACGGGACAGGGCGTCTCAAAAACATTCAGTACTTC
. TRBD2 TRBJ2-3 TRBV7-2 CASSLTLPLAGATDTQYF TGTGCCAGCAGCTTAACTCTTCCACTAGCGGGAGCTACAGATACGCAGTATTTT
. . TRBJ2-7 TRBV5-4 CASSLWQGTNEQYF TGTGCCAGCAGCTTGTGGCAGGGAACTAACGAGCAGTACTTC
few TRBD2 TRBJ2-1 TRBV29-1 CSVLGTSGRPWQFF TGCAGCGTCCTTGGGACTAGCGGGAGGCCTTGGCAGTTCTTC
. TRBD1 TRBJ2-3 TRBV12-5 CASGYPGQGWGTDTQYF TGTGCTAGTGGTTACCCCGGACAGGGATGGGGCACAGATACGCAGTATTTT
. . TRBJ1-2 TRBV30 CAWSVQGDGYTF TGTGCCTGGAGTGTACAGGGAGATGGCTACACCTTC
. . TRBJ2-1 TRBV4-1 CASSQEEPSSTRNEQFF TGCGCCAGCAGCCAAGAGGAGCCCTCCTCTACTAGGAATGAGCAGTTCTTC
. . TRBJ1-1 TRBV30 CAWSPGLNTEAFF TGTGCCTGGAGTCCAGGGCTGAACACTGAAGCTTTCTTT
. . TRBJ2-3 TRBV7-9 CASSTRDTQYF TGTGCCAGCAGCACCCGGGATACGCAGTATTTT
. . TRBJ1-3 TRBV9 CASSVDGKNTIYF TGTGCCAGCAGCGTTGACGGGAAAAACACCATATATTTT
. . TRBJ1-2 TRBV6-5 CASSYSIGLSGYTF TGTGCCAGCAGTTACTCGATCGGTCTGTCTGGCTACACCTTC
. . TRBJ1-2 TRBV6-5 CASSYSTGHYGYTF TGTGCCAGCAGTTACTCGACAGGCCACTATGGCTACACCTTC
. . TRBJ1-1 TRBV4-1 CASSQTPGLGTEAFF TGCGCCAGCAGCCAAACGCCAGGCTTGGGCACTGAAGCTTTCTTT
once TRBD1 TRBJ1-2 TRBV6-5 CASSYTGGGYGYTF TGTGCCAGCAGCTACACAGGGGGCGGCTATGGCTACACCTTC
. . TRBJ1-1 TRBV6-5 CASTRGANTEAFF TGTGCCAGCACCCGGGGGGCGAACACTGAAGCTTTCTTT
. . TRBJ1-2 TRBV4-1 CASSPWGGYYGYTF TGCGCCAGCAGCCCCTGGGGAGGGTACTATGGCTACACCTTC